Listed below are T cell receptor beta chains from one sample, sequenced in a study of blood T cell repertoires in COVID-19. Sequencing used immunoSEQ multiplex PCR; TCRdb keeps in-frame clones, though not all of them. The data hold over 200,000 clones, with 83% observed a single time. What was sequenced was peripheral blood. The source is a man older than 75 with acute or convalescent COVID-19. The CDR3 runs from the conserved cysteine through the conserved F or W. The D gene is left open where the match is weak. Some rows mark clone size as missing; the rest say once, few, many or name a class of expanded clone.

clone_size j_call v_call cdr3_length d_call cdr3_aa cdr3_nt
NA TRBJ1-2 TRBV21-1 12 NA CASSPRHTGYTF TGTGCCAGCAGCCCGCGACATACTGGCTACACCTTC
NA TRBJ1-2 TRBV28 13 NA CASSRSQGNGYTF TGTGCCAGCAGTAGAAGCCAGGGCAATGGCTACACCTTC
NA TRBJ1-5 TRBV12-3/TRBV12-4 13 NA CASSLAQDQPQHF TGTGCCAGCAGTTTAGCGCAGGATCAGCCCCAGCATTTT
NA TRBJ1-1 TRBV5-1 15 TRBD1 CASSLRGKGNTEAFF TGCGCCAGCAGCCTCAGGGGGAAGGGGAACACTGAAGCTTTCTTT
NA TRBJ2-1 TRBV5-4 12 NA CATSGIYNEQFF TGTGCCACCTCAGGGATTTACAATGAGCAGTTCTTC
NA TRBJ2-7 TRBV7-2 13 NA CASSPDTFYEQYF TGTGCCAGCAGCCCGGACACCTTCTACGAGCAGTACTTC
NA TRBJ2-1 TRBV20-1 14 TRBD2 CSASSSGTYNEQFF TGCAGTGCTAGTTCTAGCGGGACTTACAATGAGCAGTTCTTC
NA TRBJ2-5 TRBV7-2 12 NA CASSLGAGTQYF TGTGCCAGCAGCTTAGGTGCGGGGACCCAGTACTTC
NA TRBJ2-5 TRBV24-1 17 TRBD2 CATSDSGLAGRQETQYF TGTGCCACCAGTGATTCGGGACTAGCGGGTCGCCAAGAGACCCAGTACTTC
once TRBJ2-1 TRBV7-6 17 TRBD1 CASSPLTGQGANNEQFF TGTGCCAGCAGCCCCCTGACGGGACAGGGGGCGAACAATGAGCAGTTCTTC
few TRBJ2-3 TRBV6-5 16 TRBD2 CASSYSTGGDTDTQYF TGTGCCAGCAGTTACTCGACGGGGGGGGACACAGATACGCAGTATTTT
once TRBJ2-7 TRBV5-1 14 NA CASSQSGTTYEQYF TGCGCCAGCAGCCAATCCGGCACTACATACGAGCAGTACTTC
NA TRBJ1-1 TRBV28 14 TRBD1 CASSPQQGGTEAFF TGTGCCAGCAGTCCACAACAGGGGGGCACTGAAGCTTTCTTT
NA TRBJ2-7 TRBV7-8 16 NA CASSERDSSFTYEQYF TGTGCCAGCAGCGAGCGAGACTCGTCCTTTACCTACGAGCAGTACTTC
NA TRBJ1-1 TRBV5-1 14 NA CASSLDQGNTEAFF TGCGCCAGCAGCCTGGACCAGGGGAACACTGAAGCTTTCTTT
NA TRBJ2-4 TRBV15 14 TRBD1 CATSRGQGVFVQYF TGTGCCACCAGCAGGGGACAGGGGGTTTTCGTTCAGTACTTC
NA TRBJ1-5 TRBV19 16 NA CASSNYREGAGQPQHF TGTGCCAGTAGTAACTACAGGGAAGGGGCGGGTCAGCCCCAGCATTTT
NA TRBJ1-4 TRBV11-2 15 TRBD1 CASSLGGTGGEKLFF TGTGCCAGCAGCTTAGGGGGGACAGGGGGCGAAAAACTGTTTTTT
once TRBJ2-7 TRBV6-5 14 TRBD1 CASIGTEFSYEQYF TGTGCCAGCATCGGGACAGAGTTCTCCTACGAGCAGTACTTC
NA TRBJ2-3 TRBV11-2 13 TRBD2 CASSFSGLDTQYF TGTGCCAGCAGCTTTAGCGGGTTAGATACGCAGTATTTT
NA TRBJ2-7 TRBV9 15 NA CASSVGVQSSYEQYF TGTGCCAGCAGCGTAGGGGTACAGAGCTCCTACGAGCAGTACTTC
NA TRBJ2-1 TRBV7-2 14 TRBD2 CASSSPGLANEQFF TGTGCCAGCAGCTCTCCGGGACTAGCCAATGAGCAGTTCTTC
NA TRBJ1-2 TRBV20-1 11 NA CSASSLAGYTF TGCAGTGCTAGCAGTCTAGCTGGCTACACCTTC
NA TRBJ1-6 TRBV27 16 NA CASSSTGITYNSPLHF TGTGCCAGCAGTTCAACAGGGATCACCTATAATTCACCCCTCCACTTT
NA TRBJ2-1 TRBV5-1 14 TRBD2 CASSYGLGGNEQFF TGCGCCAGCAGCTACGGACTAGGCGGCAATGAGCAGTTCTTC
once TRBJ1-4 TRBV29-1 13 TRBD1 CSVADRGGEKLFF TGCAGCGTAGCAGACAGGGGTGGAGAAAAACTGTTTTTT
few TRBJ2-1 TRBV6-1 16 TRBD1 CASSQGTGLTANEQFF TGTGCCAGCAGTCAAGGGACAGGGCTCACGGCCAATGAGCAGTTCTTC
NA TRBJ1-2 TRBV5-6 14 NA CASSRFHGDYGYTF TGTGCCAGCAGTCGCTTCCACGGAGACTATGGCTACACCTTC
NA TRBJ2-7 TRBV18 13 NA CASSPSQDYEQYF TGTGCCAGCTCACCCTCCCAGGACTACGAGCAGTACTTC
few TRBJ2-6 TRBV5-4 18 TRBD2 CASSSSLAGVSGANVLTF TGTGCCAGCAGCAGCAGCCTAGCGGGGGTTTCTGGGGCCAACGTCCTGACTTTC
NA TRBJ2-7 TRBV6-2/TRBV6-3 16 TRBD2 CASSYGGGLALLEQYF TGTGCCAGCAGTTACGGCGGGGGGCTGGCCCTCCTCGAGCAGTACTTC
few TRBJ2-1 TRBV19 15 NA CASSVQDLRGNEQFF TGTGCCAGTAGTGTCCAGGACCTCAGGGGCAATGAGCAGTTCTTC
few TRBJ1-6 TRBV2 14 TRBD1 CASRGTGDGSPLHF TGTGCCAGCAGAGGAACAGGGGATGGGTCACCCCTCCACTTT
NA TRBJ1-2 TRBV2 15 NA CASSDVGGRHYGYTF TGTGCCAGCAGTGACGTGGGGGGGCGCCACTATGGCTACACCTTC